A single sample is the source of the 21 T cell receptor beta chains below, sequenced in a study of shared clonotypes between healthy human individuals. Positively selected for CCR7, the CD45RO-negative cells used as naive CD8 cells excluded terminally differentiated effector memory CD45RA+ cells. TCRdb's table, derived via immunoSEQ multiplex PCR, lists solely in-frame clones and lacks some. The sample lists some 2 million clones; about 95% were seen once. The sequenced material came from naive CD8+ T cells sorted from blood. Receptors originate from a man aged 18 to 29 in good health.

This chain links TRBV6-5 with TRBJ2-1; no firm D call. V dropped 0 bases and J dropped 8 bases, with 5 bases sitting between them. From germline, CDR1 is MNHEY and CDR2 SVGAGI. The CDR3 contains 12 residues. CDR3 residues: CASSYSMDEQFF. The CDR3 bases are TGTGCCAGCAGTTACTCGATGGATGAGCAGTTCTTC.

This clone was counted once. The rearrangement uses TRBV5-4 and TRBJ2-7, with 8 bases that match TRBD1. This CDR3 region has 15 residues. CDR1 and CDR2 (germline): SGHNT, YYREEE (reference sequence). V was pared by 3 bases and J by 4 bases, with 9 bases of the junction left unmatched. CDR3 amino acids: CASSSPGTGDYEQYF. In nucleotides, the CDR3 is TGTGCCAGCAGCTCCCCCGGGACAGGCGATTACGAGCAGTACTTC.

The rearrangement uses TRBV5-4 and TRBJ1-3, with D hard to call. V was clipped by 3 bases and J by 0 bases, with 7 bases between them. This CDR3 has 14 residues. Germline assignment: CDR1 SGHNT and CDR2 YYREEE (reference sequence). CDR3 residues: CASSSSPSGNTIYF. Written as DNA, the CDR3 is TGTGCCAGCAGCTCTTCCCCCTCTGGAAACACCATATATTTT. Full variable domain (rest looked up from reference TRBV5-4 and TRBJ1-3): ETGVTQSPTHLIKTRGQQVTLRCSSQSGHNTVSWYQQALGQGPQFIFQYYREEENGRGNFPPRFSGLQFPNYSSELNVNALELDDSALYLCASSSSPSGNTIYFGEGSWLTVV.

This clone has more than one count but fewer than ten. Other DNA sequences from this sample encode an identical CDR3 as well. The chain links TRBV7-9 to TRBJ2-7; D is unresolved. Trimming stripped 1 base from V and 0 bases from J, with 10 bases between. CDR1 is SEHNR and CDR2 is FQNEAQ in the germline V gene (reference sequence). The CDR3 is 15 amino acids. The CDR3, as DNA: TGTGCCAGCAGCTTAGGGCCCAGTCTCTCCTACGAGCAGTACTTC. Translating it yields CASSLGPSLSYEQYF.

V is TRBV1 and J is TRBJ2-3. TRBV1 is a pseudogene. The CDR3 runs to 12 residues. CDR3 DNA sequence: TGCACCAGCAGCCGAAGTTCAGATACGCAGTATTTT. Protein sequence: CTSSRSSDTQYF.

This rearrangement joins TRBV2 to TRBJ1-1; D gene unclear. V was shortened by 5 bases and J by 4 bases, with 11 bases between the two germline ends. Germline-derived CDR1 and CDR2 are SNHLY and FYNNEI. This CDR3 contains 13 residues. As DNA, the CDR3 is TGTGCCAGCAGTTTCCCCCCAGGCACTGAAGCTTTCTTT. Amino acids: CASSFPPGTEAFF.

V usage is TRBV6-5 and J usage is TRBJ2-1; TRBD2 might be the D (6 bases). V was cut by 10 bases and J by 4 bases, with 14 bases left in between. In germline, CDR1 is MNHEY, CDR2 SVGAGI. CDR3 length: 13 amino acids. The CDR3 reads CATTAGLYNEQFF. CDR3 DNA: TGTGCCACCACAGCGGGCCTTTACAATGAGCAGTTCTTC.

The chain recombines TRBV15 with TRBJ2-7; D is perhaps TRBD1 (6 bases). The germline V gene has CDR1 LNHNV and CDR2 YYDKDF (reference sequence). Trimming took off 5 bases at V and 5 bases at J, with 13 bases between the two ends. CDR3 length: 13 amino acids. CDR3 in amino acids: CATSGIQGHEQYF. The CDR3, as DNA: TGTGCCACCAGCGGAATACAGGGACACGAGCAGTACTTC. The variable domain in full, with the rest retrieved from reference TRBV15 and TRBJ2-7, is DAMVIQNPRYQVTQFGKPVTLSCSQTLNHNVMYWYQQKSSQAPKLLFHYYDKDFNNEADTPDNFQSRRPNTSFCFLDIRSPGLGDTAMYLCATSGIQGHEQYFGPGTRLTVT.

V and J are TRBV4-2 and TRBJ2-1; TRBD2 aligns across 9 bases. The J segment lost 6 bases and the V segment lost 1 base, leaving 10 bases of the junction unmatched. This CDR3 spans 17 amino acids. Germline-derived CDR1 and CDR2 are LGHNA and YNFKEQ. The CDR3 DNA is TGTGCCAGCAGCCAAGCAAATAGCGGGGGTAATACCAATGAGCAGTTCTTC. Its protein product is CASSQANSGGNTNEQFF.

To note about this clone: This sample includes further DNA sequences coding for the same CDR3. V is TRBV27 and J is TRBJ1-5; TRBD1 matches 9 bases. Germline CDR1 reads MNHEY; CDR2 reads SMNVEV (reference sequence). The CDR3 is made up of 13 amino acids. The trim removed 5 bases at V and 4 bases at J, leaving 0 bases unmatched. Here the CDR3 DNA reads TGTGCCAGCAGTGGACAGGGGAATCAGCCCCAGCATTTT. This translates into CASSGQGNQPQHF.

This clone has only a few counts. The chain is built from TRBV6-5 and TRBJ1-1, with D perhaps TRBD1 (5 bases). With 8 bases removed from V and 2 bases from J, the gap between germline ends came to 12 bases. From germline, CDR1 is MNHEY and CDR2 SVGAGI. The CDR3 spans 13 residues. The CDR3 sequence: CASSPDSNTEAFF. The CDR3 region has the DNA TGTGCCAGCTCTCCTGACAGTAACACTGAAGCTTTCTTT.

The chain combines TRBV6-6 with TRBJ1-1; unclear D gene. Germline V lookup: CDR1 MNHNY, CDR2 SVGAGI (reference sequence). V was shortened by 5 bases and J by 1 base, with 8 bases between the two germline ends. CDR3 length: 13 amino acids. The CDR3 here is CASSMTGNTEAFF. CDR3 nucleotide sequence: TGTGCCAGCAGTATGACCGGGAACACTGAAGCTTTCTTT.

The CDR3 spells CATWDSGETQYF. CDR3 nucleotides: TGTGCCACCTGGGATAGCGGAGAGACCCAGTACTTC. The rearrangement links TRBV28 to TRBJ2-5, with a tentative D call TRBD2 (6 bases). Per germline, CDR1 MDHEN and CDR2 SYDVKM. CDR3 length: 12 amino acids. Between the trimmed V and J ends, which lost 10 bases and 4 bases, there was a span of 13 bases. Together with reference TRBV28 and TRBJ2-5, the CDR3 gives the full variable domain: DVKVTQSSRYLVKRTGEKVFLECVQDMDHENMFWYRQDPGLGLRLIYFSYDVKMKEKGDIPEGYSVSREKKERFSLILESASTNQTSMYLCATWDSGETQYFGPGTRLLVL.

This clone was picked up one time. The sample has other DNA sequences that encode this CDR3 too. The rearrangement joins TRBV9 to TRBJ2-7; TRBD1 matches 9 bases. CDR1 and CDR2 (germline): SGDLS, YYNGEE. Germline trimming cut 2 bases from V and 4 bases from J; bases unmatched to any gene: 4. The CDR3 contains 14 residues. As DNA, the CDR3 is TGTGCCAGCAGCGTCGGGACAGGGAATTACGAGCAGTACTTC. This sequence encodes CASSVGTGNYEQYF.

This chain joins TRBV9 and TRBJ2-2; D unclear. The CDR3 extends over 12 amino acids. From germline, CDR1 is SGDLS and CDR2 YYNGEE. The germline V and J ends were trimmed by 4 bases and 6 bases, with 7 bases remaining between them. The CDR3 protein is CASSMTPGELFF. As DNA, the CDR3 is TGTGCCAGCAGCATGACCCCCGGGGAGCTGTTTTTT. The complete variable domain, with remaining parts taken from reference TRBV9 and TRBJ2-2, reads DSGVTQTPKHLITATGQRVTLRCSPRSGDLSVYWYQQSLDQGLQFLIQYYNGEERAKGNILERFSAQQFPDLHSELNLSSLELGDSALYFCASSMTPGELFFGEGSRLTVL.

The chain carries TRBV7-9 and TRBJ2-1, with D possibly called TRBD1 or TRBD2 (5 bases each). V dropped 7 bases and J dropped 8 bases, with 24 bases sitting between them. From germline, CDR1 is SEHNR and CDR2 FQNEAQ (reference sequence). The CDR3 totals 16 residues. The CDR3 region has the DNA TGTGCCAGCACCCTGGGACGGGATCCATACTTGGATGAGCAGTTCTTC. Amino acids: CASTLGRDPYLDEQFF.

The V and J genes are TRBV5-6 and TRBJ2-7; 9 nucleotides match TRBD1. V dropped 0 bases and J dropped 0; count of bases not matched to a gene: 13. This CDR3 has 19 amino acids. In germline, CDR1 is SGHDT, CDR2 YYEEEE. DNA for the CDR3: TGTGCCAGCAGCTTGGGGTCGTGGACAGGGGCCTTCTCCTCCTACGAGCAGTACTTC. Translating it yields CASSLGSWTGAFSSYEQYF.

The chain carries TRBV6-5 and TRBJ2-3; TRBD2 matches 11 bases. The CDR3 runs to 15 residues. Trimming took 4 bases from V and 5 from J; bases not matched to a gene: 5. Germline CDR1 reads MNHEY; CDR2 reads SVGAGI. The CDR3 DNA is TGTGCCAGCAGTTCCCTCCTAGCGGGGGGAGATACGCAGTATTTT. Translated, it gives CASSSLLAGGDTQYF.

In nucleotides, the CDR3 is TGTGCCATCAGTGATCCCACCGGGCCTTATGGAGCAGGGGGTACGCAGTATTTT. This codes for CAISDPTGPYGAGGTQYF. The chain couples TRBV10-3 to TRBJ2-3; 7 nucleotides align to TRBD1. The CDR3 has 18 residues. V trimming: 3 bases; J trimming: 8 bases; junction bases outside the gene matches: 20. From germline, CDR1 is ENHRY and CDR2 SYGVKD.

The gene calls are TRBV7-9 and TRBJ2-1, with a possible D match to TRBD1 (6 bases). The CDR3 length is 12 residues. V lost 4 bases and J lost 10, with 11 bases in between. Germline V gene lookup returns CDR1 SEHNR and CDR2 FQNEAQ (reference sequence). For the CDR3, the DNA is TGTGCCAGCAGCTCCACAGGGATCGAGCAGTTCTTC. Protein: CASSSTGIEQFF.

This chain connects TRBV27 to TRBJ2-2, with a tentative D call TRBD2 (6 bases). V was cut by 1 base and J by 5 bases, with 14 bases left in between. There are 16 residues in the CDR3. Germline V gene data show CDR1 as MNHEY and CDR2 as SMNVEV (reference sequence). CDR3 residues: CASSLLGGAWTGELFF. CDR3 nucleotide sequence: TGTGCCAGCAGTTTATTAGGAGGGGCGTGGACCGGGGAGCTGTTTTTT.